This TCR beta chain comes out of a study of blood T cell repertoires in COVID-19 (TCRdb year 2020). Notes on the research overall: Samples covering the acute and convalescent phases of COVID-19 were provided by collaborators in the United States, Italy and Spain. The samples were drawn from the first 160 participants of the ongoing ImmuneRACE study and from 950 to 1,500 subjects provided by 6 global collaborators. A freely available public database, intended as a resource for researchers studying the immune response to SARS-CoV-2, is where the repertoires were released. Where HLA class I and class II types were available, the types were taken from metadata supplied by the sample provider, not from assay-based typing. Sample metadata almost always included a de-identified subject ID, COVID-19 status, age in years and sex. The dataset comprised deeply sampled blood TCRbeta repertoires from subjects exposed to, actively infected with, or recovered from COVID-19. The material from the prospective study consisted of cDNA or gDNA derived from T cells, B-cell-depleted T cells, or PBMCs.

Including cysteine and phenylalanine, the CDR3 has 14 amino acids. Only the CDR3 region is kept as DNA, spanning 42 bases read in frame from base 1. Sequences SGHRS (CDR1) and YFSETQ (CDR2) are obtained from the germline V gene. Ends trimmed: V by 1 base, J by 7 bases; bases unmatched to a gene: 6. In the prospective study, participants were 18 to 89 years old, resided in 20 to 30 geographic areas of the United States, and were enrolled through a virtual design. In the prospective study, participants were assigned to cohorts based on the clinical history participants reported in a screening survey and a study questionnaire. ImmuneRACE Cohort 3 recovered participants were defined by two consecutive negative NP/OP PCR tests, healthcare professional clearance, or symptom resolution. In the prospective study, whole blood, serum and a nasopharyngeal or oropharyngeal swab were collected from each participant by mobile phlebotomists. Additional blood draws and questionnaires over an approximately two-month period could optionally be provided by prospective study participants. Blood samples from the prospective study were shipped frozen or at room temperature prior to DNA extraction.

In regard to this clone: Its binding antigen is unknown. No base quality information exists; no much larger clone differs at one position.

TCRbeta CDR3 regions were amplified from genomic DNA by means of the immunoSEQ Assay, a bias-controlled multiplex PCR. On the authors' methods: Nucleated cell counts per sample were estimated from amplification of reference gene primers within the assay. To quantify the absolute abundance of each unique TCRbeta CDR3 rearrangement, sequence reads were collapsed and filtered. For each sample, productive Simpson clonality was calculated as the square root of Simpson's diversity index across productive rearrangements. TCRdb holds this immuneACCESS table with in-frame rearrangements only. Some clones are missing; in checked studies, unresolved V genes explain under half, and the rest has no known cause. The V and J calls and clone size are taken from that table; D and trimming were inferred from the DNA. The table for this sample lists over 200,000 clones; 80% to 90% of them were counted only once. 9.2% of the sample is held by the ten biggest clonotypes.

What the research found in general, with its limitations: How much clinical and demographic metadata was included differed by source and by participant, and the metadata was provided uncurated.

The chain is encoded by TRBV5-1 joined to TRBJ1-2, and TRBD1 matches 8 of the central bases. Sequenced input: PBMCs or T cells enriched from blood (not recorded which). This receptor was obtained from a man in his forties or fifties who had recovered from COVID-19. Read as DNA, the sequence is TGCGCCAGCAGCTTGTCTGAGACAGGGGCTGGCTACACCTTC. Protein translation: CASSLSETGAGYTF.